Sequencing of this TCR beta chain was carried out in a study of spatial heterogeneity in lung cancer. Study overall: There were consistently more beta-chain sequences detected than alpha-chain sequences.

This clonotype showed up many times. This beta chain turned up in a library designed for alpha chains; as an off-target read, its abundance says little. Documented time point: sample taken at primary tumor resection. Unsorted whole RNA from tumor, nontumor lung or frozen PBMC underwent sequencing. V trimming: 4 bases; J trimming: 3 bases; junction bases outside the gene matches: 7. CDR1 is MNHEY and CDR2 is SVGAGI in the germline V gene. This CDR3 spans 16 amino acids. Each TCR cDNA molecule bore a unique molecular identifier. Each CDR3 protein gets one entry after TCRdb re-called the 5' RACE reads with MiXCR. The top ten hold approximately 55% of the sample, which has approximately 11,000 distinct CDR3 sequences, roughly 3.5% seen once.

The sequence came from a female donor with early-stage non-small cell lung cancer. V usage is TRBV6-5 and J usage is TRBJ1-2, with 11 bases matching TRBD1. Material: PBMCs, obtained at surgery. CDR3 sequence (DNA): TGTGCCAGCAGTTCAAGGACAGGGGGCCTTCACTATGGCTACACCTTC. Translated: CASSSRTGGLHYGYTF.